This section outlines one TCR beta chain sequence together with its context. What it binds is unknown. The data are from a study of cytomegalovirus exposure and HLA in healthy donors. The study's findings and limits: Most subjects had HLA-A and HLA-B alleles reportedly predicted accurately by TCR beta sequences.

Trimming removed 4 bases from V and 7 bases from J; junction bases left unmatched: 2. There are 13 residues in the CDR3. The germline V gene has CDR1 ENHRY and CDR2 SYGVKD. The study ran its PCR with 60 Vbeta and 13 Jbeta primers. TCRdb's copy holds only in-frame clones and misses some; the assay was immunoSEQ multiplex PCR. The sample contains almost 200,000 clones, roughly 85% of which appear only once. The rearrangement uses TRBV10-3 and TRBJ1-2; 11 bases fit TRBD1. The sequenced material came from PBMCs. The clonotype originates from a woman in her thirties in good health and CMV-seropositive. CDR3 amino acids: CAISGGTGGGYTF. CDR3 DNA sequence: TGTGCCATCAGTGGAGGGACAGGGGGTGGCTACACCTTC.